This is a list of T cell receptor beta chains from one sample in a study of shared clonotypes between healthy human individuals. Profiled with immunoSEQ multiplex PCR; TCRdb holds only in-frame clones, not every one. In the table there are over 1.4 million clones, 96% of which are singletons. The source material was naive CD4+ T cells sorted from blood. These receptors all come from a man between 25 and 39 years old in good health. Both conserved end residues are part of each CDR3. D genes are given only for firm matches.

D gene: NA; V gene: TRBV9; J gene: TRBJ1-2; CDR3 protein: CASSRDPTQAGYTF; CDR3 DNA: TGTGCCAGCAGCCGGGACCCGACTCAGGCCGGCTACACCTTC
D gene: TRBD1; V gene: TRBV11-3; J gene: TRBJ2-2; CDR3 protein: CASTLAGGITGELFF; CDR3 DNA: TGTGCCAGCACCTTGGCAGGGGGCATCACCGGGGAGCTGTTTTTT
D gene: TRBD2; V gene: TRBV2; J gene: TRBJ2-5; CDR3 protein: CATLAGKETQYF; CDR3 DNA: TGTGCCACCCTAGCGGGAAAAGAGACCCAGTACTTC
D gene: TRBD2; V gene: TRBV15; J gene: TRBJ2-3; CDR3 protein: CATSRDGAGRTDTQYF; CDR3 DNA: TGTGCCACCAGCAGAGACGGAGCGGGAAGGACAGATACGCAGTATTTT
D gene: NA; V gene: TRBV5-4; J gene: TRBJ2-5; CDR3 protein: CASSRSPGPTYQETQYF; CDR3 DNA: TGTGCCAGCAGCCGTTCACCGGGACCTACGTACCAAGAGACCCAGTACTTC
D gene: NA; V gene: TRBV7-2; J gene: TRBJ1-5; CDR3 protein: CASSLSGRGNQPQHF; CDR3 DNA: TGTGCCAGCAGCTTATCGGGACGGGGTAATCAGCCCCAGCATTTT
D gene: TRBD1; V gene: TRBV6-1; J gene: TRBJ2-5; CDR3 protein: CATKDRGLSETQYF; CDR3 DNA: TGTGCCACCAAGGACAGGGGGCTTTCAGAGACCCAGTACTTC
D gene: NA; V gene: TRBV28; J gene: TRBJ1-1; CDR3 protein: CASSVVGYMNTEAFF; CDR3 DNA: TGTGCCAGCAGTGTTGTAGGCTATATGAACACTGAAGCTTTCTTT
D gene: NA; V gene: TRBV10-2; J gene: TRBJ2-3; CDR3 protein: CASSEVRLHTQYF; CDR3 DNA: TGCGCCAGCAGTGAGGTCCGTCTCCATACGCAGTATTTT
D gene: NA; V gene: TRBV28; J gene: TRBJ2-7; CDR3 protein: CASSLAGYEQYF; CDR3 DNA: TGTGCCAGCAGTTTGGCGGGATACGAGCAGTACTTC
D gene: NA; V gene: TRBV28; J gene: TRBJ1-2; CDR3 protein: CASRPGRAGYGYTF; CDR3 DNA: TGTGCCAGCAGACCCGGCCGGGCGGGCTATGGCTACACCTTC
D gene: NA; V gene: TRBV15; J gene: TRBJ2-5; CDR3 protein: CATSRGAAETQYF; CDR3 DNA: TGTGCCACCAGCAGAGGGGCCGCGGAGACCCAGTACTTC
D gene: TRBD2; V gene: TRBV9; J gene: TRBJ2-2; CDR3 protein: CASSALVGMGLAANTGELFF; CDR3 DNA: TGTGCCAGCAGCGCACTGGTCGGGATGGGACTAGCGGCAAACACCGGGGAGCTGTTTTTT
D gene: NA; V gene: TRBV10-3; J gene: TRBJ2-1; CDR3 protein: CAISGGRNEQFF; CDR3 DNA: TGTGCCATCAGCGGGGGACGGAATGAGCAGTTCTTC
D gene: NA; V gene: TRBV18; J gene: TRBJ2-7; CDR3 protein: CASSPETGEQYF; CDR3 DNA: TGTGCCAGCTCACCAGAGACTGGCGAGCAGTACTTC